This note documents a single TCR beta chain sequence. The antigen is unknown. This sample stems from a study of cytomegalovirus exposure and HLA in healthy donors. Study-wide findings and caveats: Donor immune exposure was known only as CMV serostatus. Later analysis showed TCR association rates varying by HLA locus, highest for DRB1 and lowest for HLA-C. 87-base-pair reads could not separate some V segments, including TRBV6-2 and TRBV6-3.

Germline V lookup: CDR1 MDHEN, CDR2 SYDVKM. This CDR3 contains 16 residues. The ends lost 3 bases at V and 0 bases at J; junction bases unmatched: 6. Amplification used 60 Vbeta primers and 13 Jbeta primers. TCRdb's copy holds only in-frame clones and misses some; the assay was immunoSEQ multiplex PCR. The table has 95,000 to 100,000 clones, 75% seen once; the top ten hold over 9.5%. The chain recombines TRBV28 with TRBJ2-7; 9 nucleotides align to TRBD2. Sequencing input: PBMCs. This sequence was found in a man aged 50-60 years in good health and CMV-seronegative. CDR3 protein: CASSLVRAGGSYEQYF. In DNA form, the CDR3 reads TGTGCCAGCAGTTTGGTCCGAGCGGGAGGCTCCTACGAGCAGTACTTC.